This TCR beta chain is drawn from a study of T cell changes during pregnancy in multiple sclerosis. Germline V gene data show CDR1 as SGHVS and CDR2 as FQNEAQ. The ends lost 4 bases at V and 3 bases at J; junction bases unmatched: 5. The CDR3 sequence is 14 residues long. Clones were sequenced by immunoSEQ multiplex PCR, and TCRdb holds only the in-frame ones, with some missing. The table lists fewer than 140,000 clones, around 90% of them singletons. V gene TRBV7-8 combines with J gene TRBJ2-7; TRBD1 matches 8 bases. This clonotype was obtained from a female donor with multiple sclerosis, enrolled in a pregnancy study. The sample was peripheral blood, taken before pregnancy. The CDR3 DNA reads as TGTGCCAGCAGCTCACGGACAGGGAACTACGAGCAGTACTTC. Amino acid sequence: CASSSRTGNYEQYF.